These T cell receptor beta chains were read from a single sample in a study of Ad26.COV2.S vaccination and SARS-CoV-2 variants. The assay was immunoSEQ multiplex PCR, and TCRdb's table has in-frame clones only and misses some. Among hundreds of thousands of clones listed, around 90% were seen once. Source: peripheral blood, taken in a trial of Ad26.COV2.S vaccine versus placebo. The receptors were sampled from a person aged 18 to 65 who received the Ad26.COV2.S COVID-19 vaccine or a placebo. Each CDR3 is given with its conserved first and last residue. D genes are given only for firm matches. Size is omitted from some rows. Given values are once, few, many or a class for expanded clones.

j_gene: TRBJ2-5; d_gene: .; v_gene: TRBV23-1; abundance: .; CDR3aa: CASLSETQYF; CDR3nt: TGCGCCAGCCTTAGTGAGACCCAGTACTTC
j_gene: TRBJ1-3; d_gene: .; v_gene: TRBV19; abundance: .; CDR3aa: CASSIVASSGNTIYF; CDR3nt: TGTGCCAGTAGTATTGTGGCCAGCTCTGGAAACACCATATATTTT
j_gene: TRBJ2-2; d_gene: .; v_gene: TRBV19; abundance: .; CDR3aa: CASSGPTGAGELFF; CDR3nt: TGTGCCAGTAGCGGCCCTACCGGCGCCGGGGAGCTGTTTTTT
j_gene: TRBJ1-1; d_gene: .; v_gene: TRBV19; abundance: .; CDR3aa: CASSMTANAEAFF; CDR3nt: TGTGCCAGTAGTATGACGGCAAACGCTGAAGCTTTCTTT
j_gene: TRBJ2-5; d_gene: .; v_gene: TRBV3-1/TRBV3-2; abundance: .; CDR3aa: CASSQDAIQETQYF; CDR3nt: TGTGCCAGCAGCCAAGATGCGATTCAAGAGACCCAGTACTTC
j_gene: TRBJ1-3; d_gene: TRBD1; v_gene: TRBV30; abundance: .; CDR3aa: CAWATGDGNTIYF; CDR3nt: TGTGCCTGGGCGACAGGGGATGGAAACACCATATATTTT
j_gene: TRBJ2-7; d_gene: .; v_gene: TRBV25-1; abundance: .; CDR3aa: CASSVSGTYEQYF; CDR3nt: TGTGCCAGCAGTGTCAGCGGTACCTACGAGCAGTACTTC
j_gene: TRBJ1-5; d_gene: TRBD1; v_gene: TRBV18; abundance: .; CDR3aa: CASSPGQGMGQPQHF; CDR3nt: TGTGCCAGCTCACCAGGACAGGGTATGGGTCAGCCCCAGCATTTT
j_gene: TRBJ2-2; d_gene: TRBD1; v_gene: TRBV5-1; abundance: .; CDR3aa: CASSRRTGGTGELFF; CDR3nt: TGCGCCAGCAGCAGGAGGACAGGGGGCACCGGGGAGCTGTTTTTT
j_gene: TRBJ1-4; d_gene: .; v_gene: TRBV7-9; abundance: once; CDR3aa: CASSQSTEKLFF; CDR3nt: TGTGCCAGCAGCCAATCGACTGAAAAACTGTTTTTT
j_gene: TRBJ2-5; d_gene: .; v_gene: TRBV19; abundance: .; CDR3aa: CASSPDLRALQETQYF; CDR3nt: TGTGCCAGTAGCCCGGACCTTCGGGCTCTACAAGAGACCCAGTACTTC
j_gene: TRBJ2-6; d_gene: TRBD1; v_gene: TRBV2; abundance: .; CDR3aa: CASSGTAYSGANVLTF; CDR3nt: TGTGCCAGCTCCGGGACAGCGTACTCTGGGGCCAACGTCCTGACTTTC
j_gene: TRBJ2-5; d_gene: .; v_gene: TRBV18; abundance: .; CDR3aa: CASSPGMGTETQYF; CDR3nt: TGTGCCAGCTCACCCGGGATGGGGACAGAGACCCAGTACTTC
j_gene: TRBJ1-2; d_gene: .; v_gene: TRBV7-9; abundance: .; CDR3aa: CASSLGRALDGYTF; CDR3nt: TGTGCCAGCAGCTTGGGCCGGGCGCTGGATGGCTACACCTTC
j_gene: TRBJ1-1; d_gene: .; v_gene: TRBV6-5; abundance: .; CDR3aa: CASRGAIPNTEAFF; CDR3nt: TGTGCCAGCCGGGGGGCCATTCCGAACACTGAAGCTTTCTTT
j_gene: TRBJ2-6; d_gene: .; v_gene: TRBV27; abundance: .; CDR3aa: CASSLRRANVLTF; CDR3nt: TGTGCCAGCAGTTTACGTAGGGCCAACGTCCTGACTTTC
j_gene: TRBJ2-5; d_gene: .; v_gene: TRBV9; abundance: .; CDR3aa: CASSVARGETQYF; CDR3nt: TGTGCCAGCAGCGTAGCCAGGGGAGAGACCCAGTACTTC